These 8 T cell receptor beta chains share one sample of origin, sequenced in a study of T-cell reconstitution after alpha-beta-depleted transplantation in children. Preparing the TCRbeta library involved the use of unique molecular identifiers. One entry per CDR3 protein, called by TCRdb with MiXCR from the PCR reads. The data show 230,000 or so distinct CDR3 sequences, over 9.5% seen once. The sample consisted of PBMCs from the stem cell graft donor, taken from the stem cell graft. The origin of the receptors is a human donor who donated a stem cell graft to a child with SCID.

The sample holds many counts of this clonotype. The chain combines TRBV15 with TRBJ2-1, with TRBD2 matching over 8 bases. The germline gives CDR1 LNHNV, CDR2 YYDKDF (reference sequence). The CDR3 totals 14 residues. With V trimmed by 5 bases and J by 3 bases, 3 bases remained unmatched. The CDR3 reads CATSPGGLYNEQFF. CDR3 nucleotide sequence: TGTGCCACCAGCCCGGGGGGGCTCTACAATGAGCAGTTCTTC.

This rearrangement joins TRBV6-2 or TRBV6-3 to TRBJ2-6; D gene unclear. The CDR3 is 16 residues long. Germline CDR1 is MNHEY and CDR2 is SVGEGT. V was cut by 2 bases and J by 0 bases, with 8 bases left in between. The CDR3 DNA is TGTGCCAGCAGTTACCTCGGGCTCTCTGGGGCCAACGTCCTGACTTTC. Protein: CASSYLGLSGANVLTF.

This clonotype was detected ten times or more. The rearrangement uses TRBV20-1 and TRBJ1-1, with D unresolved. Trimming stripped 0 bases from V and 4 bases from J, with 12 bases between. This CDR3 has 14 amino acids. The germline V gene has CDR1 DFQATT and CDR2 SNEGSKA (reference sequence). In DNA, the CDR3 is TGCAGTGCTAGAGACAGGTTAGCCGGCACTGAAGCTTTCTTT. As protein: CSARDRLAGTEAFF.

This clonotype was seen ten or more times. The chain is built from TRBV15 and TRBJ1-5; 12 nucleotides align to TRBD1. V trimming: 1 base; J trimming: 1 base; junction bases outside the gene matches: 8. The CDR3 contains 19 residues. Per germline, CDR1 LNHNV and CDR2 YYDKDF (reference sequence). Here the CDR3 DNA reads TGTGCCACCAGCAGAGTCCGGGACAGGGGGCGGGAAAGCAATCAGCCCCAGCATTTT. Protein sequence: CATSRVRDRGRESNQPQHF.

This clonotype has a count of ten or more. The CDR3 loop reads CASSLGSNQETQYF. Written as DNA, the CDR3 is TGTGCCAGCAGCTTGGGTTCAAATCAAGAGACCCAGTACTTC. The chain employs TRBV5-5 and TRBJ2-5; D is ambiguous. The germline V gene has CDR1 SGHKS and CDR2 YYEKEE (reference sequence). The V end lost 0 bases, the J end lost 2 bases, and 8 bases lay between the germline ends. The CDR3 sequence is 14 residues long.

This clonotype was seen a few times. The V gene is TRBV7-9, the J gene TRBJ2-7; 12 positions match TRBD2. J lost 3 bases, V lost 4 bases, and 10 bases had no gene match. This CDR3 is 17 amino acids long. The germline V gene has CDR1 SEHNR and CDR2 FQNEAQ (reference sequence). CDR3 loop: CASSSRPSGGAIYEQYF. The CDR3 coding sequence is TGTGCCAGCAGCTCGCGACCTAGCGGGGGGGCAATCTACGAGCAGTACTTC.

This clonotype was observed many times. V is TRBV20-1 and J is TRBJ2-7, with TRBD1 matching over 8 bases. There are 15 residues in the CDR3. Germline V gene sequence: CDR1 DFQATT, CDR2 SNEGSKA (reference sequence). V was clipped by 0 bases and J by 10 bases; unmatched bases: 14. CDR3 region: CSARDPRTGIATQYF. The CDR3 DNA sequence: TGCAGTGCTAGAGATCCCCGGACAGGGATAGCTACACAGTACTTC.

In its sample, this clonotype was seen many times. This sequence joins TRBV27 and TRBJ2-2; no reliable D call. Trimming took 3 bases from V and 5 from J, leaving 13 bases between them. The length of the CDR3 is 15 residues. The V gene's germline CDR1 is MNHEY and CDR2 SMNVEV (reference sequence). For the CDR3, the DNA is TGTGCCAGCAGTTTTTCGGCCGGTGGGACCGGGGAGCTGTTTTTT. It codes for CASSFSAGGTGELFF.